The present T cell receptor (beta chain) was sequenced within a study of blood T cells in healthy people across ages. Study conclusions and caveats: Long-lived donors exceeded aged donors in naive CD4+ cells and diversity. The fall in TCR beta diversity per million T cells was roughly linear with age.

Trimming cost V 6 bases and J 5 bases; bases outside gene matches: 9. This CDR3 is built from 14 residues. From germline, CDR1 is SGHDN and CDR2 FVKESK. Each donor's blood draw was around 9.1 milliliters of peripheral blood. RNA extraction gave at least 5 micrograms of total RNA per sample. This clonotype was seen a few times. As yet, its antigen is unknown. A second PCR, run for about 7 to 12 cycles, used a sample-barcoded 5' primer plus a J-beta primer mix. Each CDR3 protein gets one entry after TCRdb re-called the 5' RACE reads with MiXCR. The data show hundreds of thousands of distinct CDR3 sequences, around 21% seen once.

The source of this sequence is a man aged 70-80 years in good health. Sequencing used blood. The genes are TRBV14 and TRBJ2-5; 7 bases are shared with TRBD1. CDR3 protein: CASRRTGAVETQYF. The CDR3 DNA reads TGTGCCAGCAGACGAACAGGGGCGGTTGAGACCCAGTACTTC.